This TCR beta chain was sequenced for a study of radiation and T cells in renal cell carcinoma. The CDR3 runs to 18 residues. Germline-derived CDR1 and CDR2 are SGDLS and YYNGEE. Deletions cut 3 bases from V and 2 bases from J, with 22 bases between. Indicated treatment: treatment-naive control, cytoreductive nephrectomy. Control tumors came from treatment-naive patients without prior radiation. The repertoire was sequenced with immunoSEQ multiplex PCR; TCRdb's copy has only in-frame clones and lacks some. The table shows about 16,000 clones, with about 50% occurring only once. The source was tumor tissue, collected from a patient whose treatment was nephrectomy without radiotherapy. This rearrangement joins TRBV9 to TRBJ2-3, with D possibly matching TRBD2 (5 bases). The source of this sequence is a middle-aged man with renal cell carcinoma. The CDR3 sequence is CASSGNLTLEDPTDTQYF. The CDR3, as DNA: TGTGCCAGCAGCGGCAACCTGACTTTGGAGGACCCCACAGATACGCAGTATTTT.